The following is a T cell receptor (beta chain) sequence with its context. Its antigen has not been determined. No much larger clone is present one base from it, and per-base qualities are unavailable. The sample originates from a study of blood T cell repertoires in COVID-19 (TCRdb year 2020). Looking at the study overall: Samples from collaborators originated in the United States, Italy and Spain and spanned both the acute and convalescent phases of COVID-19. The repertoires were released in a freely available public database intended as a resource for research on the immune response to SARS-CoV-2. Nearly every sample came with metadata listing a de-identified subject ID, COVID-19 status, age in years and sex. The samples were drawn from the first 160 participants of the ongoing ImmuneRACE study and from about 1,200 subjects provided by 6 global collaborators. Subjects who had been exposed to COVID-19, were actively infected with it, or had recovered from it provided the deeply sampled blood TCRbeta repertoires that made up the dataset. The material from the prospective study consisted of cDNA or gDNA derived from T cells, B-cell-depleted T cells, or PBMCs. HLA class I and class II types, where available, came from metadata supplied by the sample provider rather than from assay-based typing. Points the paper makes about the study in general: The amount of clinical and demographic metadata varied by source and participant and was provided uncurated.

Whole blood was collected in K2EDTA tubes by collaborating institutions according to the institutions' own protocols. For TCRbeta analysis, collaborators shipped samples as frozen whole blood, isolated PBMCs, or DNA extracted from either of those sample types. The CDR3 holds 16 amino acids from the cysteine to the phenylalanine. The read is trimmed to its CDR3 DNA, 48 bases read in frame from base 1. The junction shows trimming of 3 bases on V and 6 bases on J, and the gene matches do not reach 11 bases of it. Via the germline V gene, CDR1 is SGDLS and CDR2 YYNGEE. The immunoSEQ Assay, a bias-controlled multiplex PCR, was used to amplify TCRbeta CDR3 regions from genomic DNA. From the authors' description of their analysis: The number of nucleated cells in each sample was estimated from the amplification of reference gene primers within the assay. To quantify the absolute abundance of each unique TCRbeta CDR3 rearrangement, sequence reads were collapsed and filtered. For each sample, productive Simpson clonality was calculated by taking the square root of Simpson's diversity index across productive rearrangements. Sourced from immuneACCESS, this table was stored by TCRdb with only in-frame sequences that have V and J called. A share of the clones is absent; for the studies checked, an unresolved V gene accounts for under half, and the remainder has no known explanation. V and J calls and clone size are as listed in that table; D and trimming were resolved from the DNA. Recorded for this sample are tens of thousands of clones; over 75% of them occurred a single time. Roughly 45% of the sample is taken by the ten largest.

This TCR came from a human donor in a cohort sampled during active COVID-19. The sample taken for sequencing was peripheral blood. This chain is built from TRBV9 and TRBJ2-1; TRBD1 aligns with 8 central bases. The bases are TGTGCCAGCAGCGCAGTAGGAGAAGGGACAGGCAATGAGCAGTTCTTC. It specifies CASSAVGEGTGNEQFF.